This T cell receptor (beta chain) appears in the sequencing data of a study of cytotoxic CD8 clonotypes in ibrutinib-treated CLL. As for the study in general: Patient counts were roughly 10 relapsed/refractory, roughly 15 treatment-naive and 17 to 18 IGHV unmutated. The study recorded mean values of approximately 260,000 productive templates and approximately 94,000 productive rearrangements per sample.

Trimming removed 2 bases at V and 1 base at J, with 9 bases between. The CDR3 spans 14 residues. In germline, CDR1 is SGHDT, CDR2 YYEEEE. Produced via immunoSEQ multiplex PCR; TCRdb's table is partial and in-frame only. The sample contains approximately 20,000 clones, approximately 81% of which appear only once. The source was PBMCs, collected before ibrutinib treatment. This chain links TRBV5-6 with TRBJ1-2; D not resolved. This TCR was recovered from a human donor with chronic lymphocytic leukemia. CDR3 protein: CASSLTGNNYGYTF. The CDR3 DNA reads TGTGCCAGCAGCTTAACCGGGAATAACTATGGCTACACCTTC.